One and the same sample provided the 22 T cell receptor beta chains below, sequenced in a study of blood T cell repertoires in COVID-19. The method was immunoSEQ multiplex PCR; TCRdb's version includes in-frame clones alone and lacks a portion of them. The sample contains about 44,000 clones, roughly nine tenths of which appear only once. What was sequenced was peripheral blood. The receptor set was obtained from a man aged 65-85 years with active COVID-19.

V usage is TRBV18 and J usage is TRBJ1-1; TRBD1 agrees at 8 bases. Per the germline V gene, CDR1 is KGHSH and CDR2 is LQKENI. Trimming cost V 5 bases and J 0 bases; bases outside gene matches: 5. The CDR3 runs 15 residues. The CDR3 loop reads CASSSRTGLNTEAFF. DNA of the CDR3: TGTGCCAGCTCATCCCGGACAGGGTTGAACACTGAAGCTTTCTTT.

The rearrangement uses TRBV3-1 (or the pseudogene TRBV3-2) and TRBJ2-2, with D possibly TRBD2 on 5 matching bases. The germline V gene has CDR1 LGHDT and CDR2 YNNKEL (reference sequence). CDR3 size: 14 residues. V was trimmed by 1 base and J by 5 bases, leaving 8 bases between them. CDR3 in DNA: TGTGCCAGCAGCCAAGTTGGGAGAACCGGGGAGCTGTTTTTT. Its translation is CASSQVGRTGELFF.

CDR3 DNA sequence: TGTGCCAGCAGCTTAGACCCGTCGAGCGGGGGGCTACAAGAGACCCAGTACTTC. It translates to CASSLDPSSGGLQETQYF. The V gene is TRBV7-9, the J gene TRBJ2-5, with TRBD2 identical over 9 bases. The germline gives CDR1 SEHNR, CDR2 FQNEAQ (reference sequence). The CDR3 is made up of 18 amino acids. V shed 1 base, J shed 2 bases, and the junction held 11 bases outside the gene matches.

The CDR3 loop is CASSHPRQVLQETQYF. The CDR3 DNA is TGTGCCAGCAGCCATCCCCGACAGGTGCTCCAAGAGACCCAGTACTTC. V is TRBV7-2 and J is TRBJ2-5; maybe TRBD1 (6 bases). The CDR3 contains 16 residues. V was trimmed by 5 bases and J by 1 base, leaving 17 bases between them. Germline V lookup: CDR1 SGHTA, CDR2 FQGNSA.

The chain recombines TRBV19 with TRBJ2-2; D is perhaps TRBD2 (5 bases). This CDR3 has 15 residues. Germline loops: CDR1 LNHDA, CDR2 SQIVND (reference sequence). The V and J ends lost 4 bases and 5 bases respectively, with 14 bases between them. The CDR3 nucleotides read TGTGCCAGTAGTAAGGGCGGGTCGTCAACCGGGGAGCTGTTTTTT. Translating gives CASSKGGSSTGELFF. Based on the CDR3 plus reference TRBV19 and TRBJ2-2, the full variable domain is DGGITQSPKYLFRKEGQNVTLSCEQNLNHDAMYWYRQDPGQGLRLIYYSQIVNDFQKGDIAEGYSVSREKKESFPLTVTSAQKNPTAFYLCASSKGGSSTGELFFGEGSRLTVL.

The chain combines TRBV7-2 with TRBJ1-2, with TRBD1 matching over 10 bases. The CDR3 contains 15 residues. With V trimmed by 5 bases and J by 8 bases, 11 bases remained unmatched. Germline CDR1 SGHTA, CDR2 FQGNSA. The CDR3 sequence is CASSATRQGARGYTF. Written as DNA, the CDR3 is TGTGCCAGCAGCGCCACAAGACAGGGGGCGCGCGGCTACACCTTC.

V is TRBV4-1 and J is TRBJ2-5; tentatively, D is TRBD2 (6 bases). Germline V gene lookup returns CDR1 MGHRA and CDR2 YSYEKL. The V end lost 0 bases, the J end lost 1 base, and 15 bases lay between the germline ends. The CDR3 loop spans 17 amino acids. CDR3 in amino acids: CASSQEKAGTFQETQYF. The CDR3 DNA sequence: TGCGCCAGCAGCCAAGAAAAGGCGGGAACCTTCCAAGAGACCCAGTACTTC.

This clone showed up just once. J is TRBJ2-1 and V is TRBV24-1; no reliable D call. This CDR3 contains 13 residues. Germline CDR1 reads KGHDR; CDR2 reads SFDVKD. V lost 5 bases and J lost 0, with 4 bases in between. The CDR3 is CATSVSSYNEQFF. As DNA, the CDR3 is TGTGCCACCAGTGTTAGCTCCTACAATGAGCAGTTCTTC.

This clone was found a few times. The V and J genes are TRBV27 and TRBJ2-7; tentative D call: TRBD1 (6 bases). The V gene lost 6 bases and the J gene lost 6 bases, with 27 bases spanning the gap. Germline assignment: CDR1 MNHEY and CDR2 SMNVEV (reference sequence). The CDR3 sequence is 17 residues long. CDR3 sequence reads: CASSPGLGDKNPLEQYF. CDR3 nucleotides: TGTGCCAGCAGCCCGGGTCTGGGGGACAAAAATCCTCTCGAGCAGTACTTC.

The chain links TRBV24-1 to TRBJ2-1; 10 bases map to TRBD2. Trimming at V came to 0 bases and at J to 9 bases, leaving 7 bases not matched to a gene. Germline V lookup: CDR1 KGHDR, CDR2 SFDVKD. This CDR3 is 16 amino acids long. CDR3 region: CATSDLPSGGTTEQFF. For the CDR3, the DNA is TGTGCCACCAGTGATTTGCCTAGCGGGGGAACCACTGAGCAGTTCTTC.

The chain joins TRBV19 to TRBJ2-6; TRBD1 matches at 9 bases. Trimming cost V 7 bases and J 1 base; bases outside gene matches: 11. The germline V gene encodes CDR1 LNHDA and CDR2 SQIVND (reference sequence). This CDR3 spans 18 amino acids. The CDR3 is CASTKMGTGRSGANVLTF. Written as DNA, the CDR3 is TGTGCCAGTACCAAGATGGGGACAGGGCGATCTGGGGCCAACGTCCTGACTTTC.

The genes are TRBV9 and TRBJ2-2, with 7 bases identical to TRBD2. J lost 4 bases, V lost 0 bases, and 6 bases had no gene match. The CDR3 runs 16 residues. The germline V gene encodes CDR1 SGDLS and CDR2 YYNGEE. The DNA of the CDR3 is TGTGCCAGCAGCGTAGAAGGGAGGGGCCCCACCGGGGAGCTGTTTTTT. Residues: CASSVEGRGPTGELFF.

V usage is TRBV6-2 or TRBV6-3 and J usage is TRBJ2-2, with D perhaps matching TRBD2 (7 bases). V dropped 5 bases and J dropped 5 bases, with 18 bases sitting between them. CDR3 size: 16 residues. In germline, CDR1 is MNHEY, CDR2 SVGEGT. The CDR3 DNA follows: TGTGCCAGCAGTCCCGGCGGGGGCGCGGGTACCGGGGAGCTGTTTTTT. Its protein is CASSPGGGAGTGELFF.

The V gene is TRBV27, the J gene TRBJ2-7; TRBD1 agrees at 8 bases. From germline, CDR1 is MNHEY and CDR2 SMNVEV (reference sequence). The CDR3 consists of 15 residues. V gave up 3 bases and J gave up 2 bases; unmatched junction bases: 6. The CDR3 loop reads CASSLGTGLTYEQYF. CDR3 DNA: TGTGCCAGCAGTTTGGGGACAGGCCTAACCTACGAGCAGTACTTC.

CDR3 protein: CASSRTGQVNTEAFF. The CDR3 DNA follows: TGTGCCAGCTCACGCACAGGACAGGTGAACACTGAAGCTTTCTTT. The rearrangement uses TRBV18 and TRBJ1-1; 7 nucleotides line up with TRBD1. The V gene's germline CDR1 is KGHSH and CDR2 LQKENI. V shed 4 bases, J shed 0 bases, and the junction held 5 bases outside the gene matches. The CDR3 is made up of 15 amino acids.

The rearrangement links TRBV7-3 to TRBJ2-1, with TRBD2 identical over 11 bases. The CDR3 length is 17 residues. The V gene end was trimmed by 5 bases and the J gene end by 0 bases; junction bases not matched to a gene: 6. Germline lookup yields CDR1 SGHTA and CDR2 FQGTGA. The CDR3 region is CASSPSGGKSSYNEQFF. In DNA form, the CDR3 reads TGTGCCAGCAGCCCTAGCGGGGGGAAGAGCTCCTACAATGAGCAGTTCTTC.

The chain is built from TRBV10-3 and TRBJ1-4; tentative D call: TRBD1 (5 bases). Trimming shortened V by 6 bases and J by 8 bases, and 13 bases separated the two germline ends. The CDR3 is 13 residues long. Germline V gene sequence: CDR1 ENHRY, CDR2 SYGVKD. CDR3 nucleotides: TGTGCCATCAGCGGACAAGGCGGAGAAAAACTGTTTTTT. Its translation is CAISGQGGEKLFF.

CDR3 region: CASSPRTGAYEQYF. The CDR3 nucleotides read TGTGCCAGCTCACCAAGGACAGGGGCCTACGAGCAGTACTTC. The rearrangement joins TRBV18 to TRBJ2-7; 9 nucleotides align to TRBD1. Germline V gene sequence: CDR1 KGHSH, CDR2 LQKENI. There are 14 residues in the CDR3. V dropped 2 bases and J dropped 2; count of bases not matched to a gene: 1. The full variable domain, with the rest looked up from reference TRBV18 and TRBJ2-7, is NAGVMQNPRHLVRRRGQEARLRCSPMKGHSHVYWYRQLPEEGLKFMVYLQKENIIDESGMPKERFSAEFPKEGPSILRIQQVVRGDSAAYFCASSPRTGAYEQYFGPGTRLTVT.

This chain connects TRBV9 to TRBJ1-2; a possible D gene is TRBD1 (5 bases). CDR3 length: 13 residues. Germline assignment: CDR1 SGDLS and CDR2 YYNGEE. With 5 bases removed from V and 8 bases from J, the gap between germline ends came to 16 bases. In DNA form, the CDR3 reads TGTGCCAGCAGTGACGAAGGGGCTTGGGGCTACACCTTC. This encodes CASSDEGAWGYTF. Using reference TRBV9 and TRBJ1-2 for the parts outside the CDR3, the full variable domain is DSGVTQTPKHLITATGQRVTLRCSPRSGDLSVYWYQQSLDQGLQFLIQYYNGEERAKGNILERFSAQQFPDLHSELNLSSLELGDSALYFCASSDEGAWGYTFGSGTRLTVV.

CDR3 sequence: CASSLYRDRARSGANVLTF. The CDR3 DNA sequence: TGTGCCAGCAGCCTCTACCGGGACAGGGCCCGCTCTGGGGCCAACGTCCTGACTTTC. The chain couples TRBV14 to TRBJ2-6, with 9 bases aligning to TRBD1. The CDR3 is 19 residues long. Germline V gene data show CDR1 as SGHDN and CDR2 as FVKESK. V lost 4 bases to trimming and J lost 0 bases; unmatched junction nucleotides: 10.

The chain has TRBV7-8 and TRBJ2-7; tentative D call: TRBD1 (6 bases). CDR1 and CDR2 (germline): SGHVS, FQNEAQ. The CDR3 is 15 amino acids. The V end lost 2 bases, the J end lost 1 base, and 12 bases lay between the germline ends. The CDR3 DNA reads as TGTGCCAGCAGCTTATCCGGGACAAGTTCCTACGAGCAGTACTTC. This encodes CASSLSGTSSYEQYF.

The V and J genes are TRBV7-2 and TRBJ2-3; possible D gene TRBD1, 7 bases. Per the germline V gene, CDR1 is SGHTA and CDR2 is FQGNSA. Trimming removed 7 bases from V and 2 bases from J, with 10 bases in between. This CDR3 comprises 13 residues. The DNA of the CDR3 is TGTGCCAGCACAGGGGGGAACACAGATACGCAGTATTTT. Residues: CASTGGNTDTQYF.